The 2 T cell receptor beta chains below all came from one sample that was sequenced in a study of blood T cell repertoires in COVID-19. The assay was immunoSEQ multiplex PCR, and TCRdb's table has in-frame clones only and misses some. The sample shows 250,000 to 350,000 clones, 75% to 90% of them seen only once. The sequenced sample consisted of peripheral blood. The receptor set was obtained from a woman aged 45-65 years with COVID-19, enrolled during active disease.

The J gene is TRBJ1-2, the V gene TRBV28; 9 bases map to TRBD1. Germline CDR1 reads MDHEN; CDR2 reads SYDVKM. Trimming removed 3 bases from V and 5 bases from J; junction bases left unmatched: 13. The CDR3 has 17 residues. DNA of the CDR3: TGTGCCAGCAGTTTGCTTCGCTCGACAGGGGGGGGATATGGCTACACCTTC. Its translation: CASSLLRSTGGGYGYTF.

The V gene is TRBV19, the J gene TRBJ2-1; 7 bases are a match to TRBD2. V trimming: 5 bases; J trimming: 6 bases; junction bases outside the gene matches: 7. This CDR3 has 14 amino acids. Germline values: CDR1 LNHDA, CDR2 SQIVND (reference sequence). CDR3 protein: CASSRREYSNEQFF. As DNA, the CDR3 is TGTGCCAGTAGTCGGCGGGAGTACAGCAATGAGCAGTTCTTC. Full variable domain (remainder filled in from reference TRBV19 and TRBJ2-1): DGGITQSPKYLFRKEGQNVTLSCEQNLNHDAMYWYRQDPGQGLRLIYYSQIVNDFQKGDIAEGYSVSREKKESFPLTVTSAQKNPTAFYLCASSRREYSNEQFFGPGTRLTVL.